The 19 T cell receptor beta chains reported below all come from one sample, sequenced in a study of T cell clonality in common variable immunodeficiency. Assay: immunoSEQ multiplex PCR; the TCRdb copy retains only in-frame clones and omits some. Sampling found roughly 50,000 clones, none seen once. The sequenced sample consisted of peripheral blood mononuclear cells. The receptors were sampled from a person between 18 and 75 years old in good health.

With regard to this clone: The read gets to within 3 residues of the CDR3 end, and the germline J gene fills in the rest. The gene calls are TRBV11-3 and TRBJ2-5, with 12 bases fitting TRBD2. The CDR3 runs to 15 residues. With 5 bases clipped from V and 5 bases from J, the junction kept 6 bases outside the gene matches. Germline CDR1 reads SGHNT; CDR2 reads YENEEA. CDR3 loop: CASSKRTSGKETQYF. Incomplete CDR3 DNA: TGTGCCAGCAGCAAACGGACTAGCGGGAAGGAGACC.

This clone has a count of ten or more. The CDR3 is cut off 3 residues early in the read; its end comes from the germline J gene. V is TRBV18 and J is TRBJ1-2, with a weak D call TRBD1 (5 bases). Trimming shortened V by 3 bases and J by 0 bases, and 14 bases separated the two germline ends. Germline V gene sequence: CDR1 KGHSH, CDR2 LQKENI. The CDR3 totals 16 residues. The CDR3 reads CASSPQVDSPNYGYTF. The sequenced CDR3 bases are TGTGCCAGCTCACCCCAGGTAGACAGCCCTAACTATGGC.

This clone was counted at least ten times. The CDR3 is cut off 3 residues early in the read; its end comes from the germline J gene. The rearrangement joins TRBV30 to TRBJ1-6; 7 bases agree with TRBD1. The CDR3 spans 14 residues. V trimming: 5 bases; J trimming: 10 bases; junction bases outside the gene matches: 11. CDR1 and CDR2 (germline): GTSNPN, SVGIG (reference sequence). Incomplete CDR3 DNA: TGTGCCTGGCAAGTAGGGGGCGAAGGGTCACCC. Residues: CAWQVGGEGSP. In full, the CDR3 reads CAWQVGGEGSPLHF.

This clone was seen only a few times. Read data end 3 residues before the CDR3 end; the end is taken from the germline J gene. The rearrangement links TRBV20-1 to TRBJ1-5; TRBD1 matches at 8 bases. Germline V gene lookup returns CDR1 DFQATT and CDR2 SNEGSKA (reference sequence). The CDR3 is made up of 15 amino acids. Unmatched junction bases numbered 4, after V lost 0 bases and J lost 3 bases. Incomplete CDR3 DNA: TGCAGTGCTAGAGACAGGGGGCGCGTCAATCAGCCC. Translated, it gives CSARDRGRVNQP. The whole CDR3 region reads CSARDRGRVNQPQHF.

Comments on this clone: The read finishes 3 residues shy of the CDR3 end, and the germline J gene is used to complete it. V usage is TRBV6-2 or TRBV6-3 and J usage is TRBJ1-2; D gene unclear. Germline V gene sequence: CDR1 MNHEY, CDR2 SVGEGT. This CDR3 has 15 residues. The DNA read from the CDR3 is TGTGCCAGCAGGGCAACTAGCGGGAGAACAGATACC. This gives the protein CASRATSGRTDT. The entire CDR3 protein is CASRATSGRTDTYTF.

In its sample, this clone was seen a few times. The read halts 3 residues ahead of the CDR3 end, with the missing end drawn from the germline J gene. The V and J genes are TRBV2 and TRBJ1-4, with D possibly being TRBD1 (6 bases). CDR3 length: 17 amino acids. Trimming cost V 2 bases and J 8 bases, with 21 bases left between them. The germline V gene has CDR1 SNHLY and CDR2 FYNNEI. The CDR3 sequence: CASSEYRDPDGGEKLFF. The CDR3 bases that were read are TGTGCCAGCAGTGAATACAGGGACCCGGATGGTGGCGAAAAA. Using reference TRBV2 and TRBJ1-4 for the parts outside the CDR3, the full variable domain is EPEVTQTPSHQVTQMGQEVILRCVPISNHLYFYWYRQILGQKVEFLVSFYNNEISEKSEIFDDQFSVERPDGSNFTLKIRSTKLEDSAMYFCASSEYRDPDGGEKLFFGSGTQLSVL.

This clone was seen repeatedly, ten times or more. The observed sequence ends 3 residues before the CDR3 terminus, with the missing tail filled in from the germline J gene. J is TRBJ1-2 and V is TRBV19, with 9 bases lining up with TRBD1. Germline V CDR1 and CDR2: LNHDA, SQIVND (reference sequence). CDR3 length equals 16 residues. Trimming cost V 1 base and J 2 bases; bases outside gene matches: 5. The CDR3: CASSIVGTGKNYGYTF. The sequenced part of the CDR3 DNA is TGTGCCAGTAGTATAGTAGGGACAGGGAAGAACTATGGC.

At least ten counts were recorded for this clone. The read ends 3 residues shy of where the CDR3 ends; the end is completed using the germline J gene. This chain joins TRBV12-3 or TRBV12-4 and TRBJ2-1, with 15 bases fitting TRBD2. The trim removed 3 bases at V and 9 bases at J, leaving 9 bases unmatched. The CDR3 contains 17 residues. CDR3 loop: CASSLGGLAGGTGEQFF. Partial CDR3 DNA: TGTGCCAGCAGTTTGGGGGGACTAGCGGGAGGAACGGGTGAG.

A few counts support this clone. The CDR3 end lies 3 residues beyond the end of the read and is filled in from the germline J gene. This chain connects TRBV7-9 to TRBJ1-6; perhaps TRBD1 as D (5 bases). The CDR3 has 15 amino acids. V lost 5 bases, J lost 9 bases, and 17 bases lay in between. The germline gives CDR1 SEHNR, CDR2 FQNEAQ (reference sequence). The CDR3 is CASSQGQGISSPLHF. CDR3 DNA, as far as it was read: TGTGCCAGCAGCCAAGGGCAGGGTATAAGTTCACCC.

Ten or more counts support this clone. The read ends 3 residues early relative to the CDR3; the germline J gene fills the gap. The V call is TRBV20-1, the J call TRBJ1-3, with D uncertain. Germline CDR1 and CDR2: DFQATT and SNEGSKA (reference sequence). Trimming left V 0 bases short and J 0 bases short, with 6 bases between. The CDR3 has 14 amino acids. The CDR3 DNA, read in part, is TGCAGTGCTAGAGACAACTACTCTGGAAACACC. Protein sequence: CSARDNYSGNT. The full CDR3 reads CSARDNYSGNTIYF.

This clone was detected ten times or more. Sequencing ends 3 residues short of the CDR3 end; the germline J gene provides the rest. The genes are TRBV19 and TRBJ1-5, with no clear D. The ends were cut back, 1 base at V and 9 bases at J, with 13 bases in the middle. Germline loops: CDR1 LNHDA, CDR2 SQIVND (reference sequence). CDR3 length equals 14 residues. Incomplete CDR3 DNA: TGTGCCAGTAGTATAGGCACAGTCCCCGGGCCC. Translation: CASSIGTVPGP. The CDR3 in full is CASSIGTVPGPQHF.

This clone was detected ten times or more. From the germline J gene comes the end of the CDR3, since the read stops 3 residues before it. V and J are TRBV30 and TRBJ2-3; 8 bases agree with TRBD2. Unmatched junction bases numbered 6, after V lost 4 bases and J lost 6 bases. This CDR3 has 13 residues. Looked up from germline, CDR1 is GTSNPN and CDR2 is SVGIG (reference sequence). The CDR3 sequence: CAWTRREGDTQYF. The sequenced part of the CDR3 DNA is TGTGCCTGGACACGCCGGGAGGGGGATACG. Using reference TRBV30 and TRBJ2-3 for the parts outside the CDR3, the full variable domain is SQTIHQWPATLVQPVGSPLSLECTVEGTSNPNLYWYRQAAGRGLQLLFYSVGIGQISSEVPQNLSASRPQDRQFILSSKKLLLSDSGFYLCAWTRREGDTQYFGPGTRLTVL.

This clone showed up many times. Read data end 3 residues before the CDR3 end; the end is taken from the germline J gene. This chain connects TRBV6-2 or TRBV6-3 to TRBJ2-7, with TRBD1 identical over 9 bases. The CDR3 extends over 17 amino acids. V lost 2 bases and J lost 5; bases outside the gene matches: 13. Germline V lookup: CDR1 MNHEY, CDR2 SVGEGT. The CDR3 reads CASSYITTGTGKDEQYF. Partial CDR3 DNA: TGTGCCAGCAGTTACATTACTACCGGGACAGGGAAGGACGAG.

This clone was observed many times. The CDR3 goes on 3 residues after the read ends, and that part is filled in from the germline J gene. The V call is TRBV9, the J call TRBJ1-2, with D possibly being TRBD1 (5 bases). With 4 bases removed from V and 4 bases from J, the gap between germline ends came to 14 bases. The CDR3 is 14 amino acids. CDR1 and CDR2 from the germline V gene are SGDLS and YYNGEE. CDR3 bases read: TGTGCCAGCAGCCCCCGGGGGGGTGGCTATGGC. It is translated as CASSPRGGGYG. In full, the CDR3 is CASSPRGGGYGYTF.

This clone showed up many times. The CDR3 is cut off 3 residues early in the read; its end comes from the germline J gene. This rearrangement joins TRBV5-1 to TRBJ2-1, with 8 bases lining up with TRBD2. This CDR3 spans 16 amino acids. Germline loops: CDR1 SGHRS, CDR2 YFSETQ. J was trimmed by 1 base and V by 2 bases; bases with no gene match: 5. The chain's CDR3 is CASSLSLADSYNEQFF. CDR3 DNA, as far as it was read: TGCGCCAGCAGCTTATCACTAGCGGATTCCTACAATGAG.

This clone was counted ten times or more. The DNA ends 3 residues before the CDR3 does, and the rest of the CDR3 is filled in from the germline J gene. The chain is built from TRBV30 and TRBJ2-1; D call uncertain. The CDR3 totals 11 residues. The V gene lost 0 bases and the J gene lost 6 bases, with 3 bases spanning the gap. Germline CDR1 reads GTSNPN; CDR2 reads SVGIG (reference sequence). The CDR3 region is CAWSVANEQFF. The sequenced part of the CDR3 DNA is TGTGCCTGGAGTGTGGCCAATGAG. Combining the CDR3 with reference TRBV30 and TRBJ2-1 gives the whole variable domain SQTIHQWPATLVQPVGSPLSLECTVEGTSNPNLYWYRQAAGRGLQLLFYSVGIGQISSEVPQNLSASRPQDRQFILSSKKLLLSDSGFYLCAWSVANEQFFGPGTRLTVL.

About this clone itself: The read gets to within 3 residues of the CDR3 end, and the germline J gene fills in the rest. Other DNA sequences in this specimen translate into the identical CDR3. This chain uses TRBV7-6 with TRBJ1-3; 8 nucleotides match TRBD1. V lost 5 bases to trimming and J lost 2 bases; unmatched junction nucleotides: 14. Germline V lookup: CDR1 SGHVS, CDR2 FNYEAQ. This CDR3 contains 18 residues. The DNA read from the CDR3 is TGTGCCAGCAGCCCCCGCTGGCAGGGGGCTCAGACTGGAAACACC. Translated: CASSPRWQGAQTGNT. From start to end, the CDR3 is CASSPRWQGAQTGNTIYF.

This clone occurred many times. The read is 3 residues too short to cover the CDR3 end, so that end is filled in from the germline J gene. This chain connects TRBV20-1 to TRBJ2-5, with D perhaps TRBD1 (6 bases). Germline loops: CDR1 DFQATT, CDR2 SNEGSKA (reference sequence). The length of the CDR3 is 14 residues. V lost 0 bases to trimming and J lost 2 bases, with 10 bases between them. The CDR3 spells CSARDGGQQETQYF. The part of the CDR3 DNA that was read is TGCAGTGCTAGAGATGGGGGACAACAAGAGACC.

This clone has ten or more counts. The read comes to an end 3 residues before the CDR3 does, leaving the germline J gene to fill in the end. V gene TRBV10-3 combines with J gene TRBJ1-3, with no clear D. This CDR3 is 15 amino acids long. CDR1 is ENHRY and CDR2 is SYGVKD in the germline V gene. Trimming shortened V by 0 bases and J by 0 bases, and 6 bases separated the two germline ends. The CDR3 loop reads CAISESQDSGNTIYF. The sequenced CDR3 bases are TGTGCCATCAGTGAGTCTCAGGACTCTGGAAACACC.